The source of this T cell receptor beta chain is a study of circulating CD8 cells and anti-PD-1 response in melanoma. This clonotype is large. Using approximately 15 ng of total RNA, TCR libraries were made with the QIAseq Immune Repertoire TCR panel. Each CDR3 protein is one row after TCRdb ran MiXCR on the reads. The sample holds about 440 distinct CDR3 sequences, 6.6% seen once. Live CD3+CD8+TCRalphabeta+ cells were sorted into four subsets by PD-1 and/or TIGIT. Material: CD8+ T cells from PBMCs, obtained at baseline or after one month of anti-PD-1 therapy (not recorded which). The sequence came from a human donor with melanoma.

CDR3 nucleotides: TGCGCCAGCAGCACCCACTCGACAGGGGGTTCCTACAATGAGCAGTTCTTC. It translates to CASSTHSTGGSYNEQFF. This chain joins TRBV4-1 and TRBJ2-1; 9 bases align to TRBD1. The germline V gene has CDR1 MGHRA and CDR2 YSYEKL. The ends lost 5 bases at V and 1 base at J; junction bases unmatched: 9. This CDR3 has 17 residues.